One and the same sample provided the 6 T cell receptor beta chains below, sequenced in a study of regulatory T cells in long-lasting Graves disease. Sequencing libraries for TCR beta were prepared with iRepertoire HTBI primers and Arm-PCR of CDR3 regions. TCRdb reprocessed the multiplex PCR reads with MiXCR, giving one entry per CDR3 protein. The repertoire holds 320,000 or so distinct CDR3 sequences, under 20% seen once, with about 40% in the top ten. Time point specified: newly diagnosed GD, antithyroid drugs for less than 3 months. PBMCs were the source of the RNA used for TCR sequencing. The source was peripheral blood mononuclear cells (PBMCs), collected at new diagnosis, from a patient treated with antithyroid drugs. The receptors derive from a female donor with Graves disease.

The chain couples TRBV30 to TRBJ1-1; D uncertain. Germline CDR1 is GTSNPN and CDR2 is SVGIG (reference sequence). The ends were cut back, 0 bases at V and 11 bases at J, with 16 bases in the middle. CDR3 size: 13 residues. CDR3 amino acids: CAWSVTGRQNAFF. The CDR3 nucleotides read TGTGCCTGGAGTGTTACGGGCAGACAAAACGCTTTCTTT. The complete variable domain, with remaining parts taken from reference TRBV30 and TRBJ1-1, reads SQTIHQWPATLVQPVGSPLSLECTVEGTSNPNLYWYRQAAGRGLQLLFYSVGIGQISSEVPQNLSASRPQDRQFILSSKKLLLSDSGFYLCAWSVTGRQNAFFGQGTRLTVV.

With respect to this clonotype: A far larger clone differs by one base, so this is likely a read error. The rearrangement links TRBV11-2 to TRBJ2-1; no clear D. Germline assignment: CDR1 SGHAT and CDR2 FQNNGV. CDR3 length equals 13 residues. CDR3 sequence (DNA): TGTGCCAGCAGCTTAAAAGAGTACAATGCGCAGTTCTTC. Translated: CASSLKEYNAQFF.

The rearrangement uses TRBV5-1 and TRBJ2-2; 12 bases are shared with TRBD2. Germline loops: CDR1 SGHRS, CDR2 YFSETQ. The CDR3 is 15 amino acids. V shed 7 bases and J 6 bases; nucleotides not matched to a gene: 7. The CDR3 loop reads CASLDLAGGPGELFF. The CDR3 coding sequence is TGCGCCAGCTTGGACCTAGCGGGAGGGCCCGGGGAGCTGTTTTTT.

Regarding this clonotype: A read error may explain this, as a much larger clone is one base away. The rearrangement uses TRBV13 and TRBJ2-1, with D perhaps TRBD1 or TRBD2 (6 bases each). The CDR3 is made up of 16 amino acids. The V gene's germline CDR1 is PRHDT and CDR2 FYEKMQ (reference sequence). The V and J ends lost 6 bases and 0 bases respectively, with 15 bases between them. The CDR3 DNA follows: TGTGCCAGCAGGCAGAGACTAGGGGGCTCCTACAATGAGCAGTTCTTC. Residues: CASRQRLGGSYNEQFF.

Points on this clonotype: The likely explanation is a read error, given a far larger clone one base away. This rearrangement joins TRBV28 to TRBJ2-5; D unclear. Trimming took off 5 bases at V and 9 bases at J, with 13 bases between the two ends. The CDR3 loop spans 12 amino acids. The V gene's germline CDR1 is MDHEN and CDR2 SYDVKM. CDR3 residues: CASSIPTRAQYF. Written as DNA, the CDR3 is TGTGCCAGCAGTATCCCGACACGGGCCCAGTACTTC.

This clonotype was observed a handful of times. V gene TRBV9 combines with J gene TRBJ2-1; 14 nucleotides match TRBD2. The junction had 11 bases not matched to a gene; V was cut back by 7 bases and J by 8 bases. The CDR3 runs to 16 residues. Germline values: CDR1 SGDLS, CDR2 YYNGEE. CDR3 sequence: CASGRAGTSGSYEQFF. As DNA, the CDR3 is TGTGCCAGCGGGAGGGCCGGGACTAGCGGGAGCTATGAGCAGTTCTTC. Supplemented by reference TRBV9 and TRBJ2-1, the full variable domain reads DSGVTQTPKHLITATGQRVTLRCSPRSGDLSVYWYQQSLDQGLQFLIQYYNGEERAKGNILERFSAQQFPDLHSELNLSSLELGDSALYFCASGRAGTSGSYEQFFGPGTRLTVL.